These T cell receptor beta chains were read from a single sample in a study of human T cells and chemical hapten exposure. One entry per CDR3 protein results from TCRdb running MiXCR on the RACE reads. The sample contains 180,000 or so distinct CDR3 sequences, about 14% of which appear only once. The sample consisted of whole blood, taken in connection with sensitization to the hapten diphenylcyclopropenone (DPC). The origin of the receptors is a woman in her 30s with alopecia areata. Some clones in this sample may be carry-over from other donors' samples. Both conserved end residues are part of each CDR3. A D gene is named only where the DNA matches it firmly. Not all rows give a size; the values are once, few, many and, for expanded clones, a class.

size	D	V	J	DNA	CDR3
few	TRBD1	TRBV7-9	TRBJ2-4	TGTGCCAGCAGCTCGGACAGGGGGATTCGGAACATTCAGTACTTC	CASSSDRGIRNIQYF
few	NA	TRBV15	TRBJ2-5	TGTGCCACCAGCAGCCGTTTGGAGACCCAGTACTTC	CATSSRLETQYF
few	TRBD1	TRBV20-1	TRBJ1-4	TGCAGTGCTAGAGCTTGGACAGGGGCTGAAAAACTGTTTTTT	CSARAWTGAEKLFF
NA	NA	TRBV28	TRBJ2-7	TGTGCCAGCAGTTTATGGGCGGACCAGCGTGAGCAGTACTTC	CASSLWADQREQYF
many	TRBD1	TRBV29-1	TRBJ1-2	TGCAGTGCCCGGGCAGGGGGCGGCCGAGAGAGCTACACCTTC	CSARAGGGRESYTF
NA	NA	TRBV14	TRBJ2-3	TGTGCCAGCAGCCAGTTAGGAAGCCTCACAGATACGCAGTATTTT	CASSQLGSLTDTQYF
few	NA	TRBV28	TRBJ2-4	TGTGCCAGCACCTCCCTCTCTCTAGCCAAAAACATTCAGTACTTC	CASTSLSLAKNIQYF
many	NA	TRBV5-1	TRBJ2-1	TGCGCCAGCAGCCGGCAGGGAAGCTCCTACAATGAGCAGTTCTTC	CASSRQGSSYNEQFF
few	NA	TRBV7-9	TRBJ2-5	TGTGCCAGCAGCTCTACTTGGTTGGAGACCCAGTACTTC	CASSSTWLETQYF
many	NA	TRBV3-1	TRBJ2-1	TGTGCCAGCAGCTCCTTGGGGGACGGACGTCCTATGATCTTC	CASSSLGDGRPMIF
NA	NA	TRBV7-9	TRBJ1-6	TGTGCCAGCAGCTTAGAGGTCACAGGGCTTACCCTCCACTTT	CASSLEVTGLTLHF
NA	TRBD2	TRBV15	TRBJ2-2	TGTGCCACCAGCAGGACTAGCGGGAACACCGGGGAGCTGTTTTTT	CATSRTSGNTGELFF
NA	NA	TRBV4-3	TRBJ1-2	TGCGCCAGCAGCCAAGACGCCGGATTGGCCTATGGCTACACCTTC	CASSQDAGLAYGYTF
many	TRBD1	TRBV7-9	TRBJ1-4	TGTGCCAGCAGCGGGTCTCGGAGAGGACAGGAAATTTTT	CASSGSRRGQEIF
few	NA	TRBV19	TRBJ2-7	TGTGCCAGTAGTATAAATGACAACCCCTACGAGCAGTACTTC	CASSINDNPYEQYF
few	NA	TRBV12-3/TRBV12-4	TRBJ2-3	TGTGCCAGCAGTTTAGAAAGACGCACAGATACGCAGTATTTT	CASSLERRTDTQYF
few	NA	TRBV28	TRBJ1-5	TGTGCCAGCAGTTGGCCGGGGGGGCCTCAGCCCCAGCATTTT	CASSWPGGPQPQHF
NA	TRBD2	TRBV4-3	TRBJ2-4	TGCGCCAACAGCCAAGATGTTCGGGAGGTCTGGGGGAACATTCAGTACTTC	CANSQDVREVWGNIQYF
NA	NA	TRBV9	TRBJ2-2	TGTGCCAGCAGCCGGGAAGTAGGCACCGGGGAGCTGTTTTTT	CASSREVGTGELFF
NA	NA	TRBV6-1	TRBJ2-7	TGTGCCAGCAGTAGGCGAGAGGAAGCCTACGAGCAGTACTTC	CASSRREEAYEQYF
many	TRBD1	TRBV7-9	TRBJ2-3	TGTGCCAGCAGTCCGGGACAGGCGACAGATACGCAGTATTTT	CASSPGQATDTQYF
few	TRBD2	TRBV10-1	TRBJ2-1	TGCGCCAGCAGTGATACTAGCGGGAGCCTTCGGAGGCAGTTCTTC	CASSDTSGSLRRQFF
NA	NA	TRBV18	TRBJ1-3	TGTGCCAGCTCACCACCGGACTTGAGGGGTTCTGGAAACACCATATATTTT	CASSPPDLRGSGNTIYF
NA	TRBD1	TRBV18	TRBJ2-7	TGTGCCAGCTCACTGGGACAGCGTACCTACGAGCAGTACTTC	CASSLGQRTYEQYF
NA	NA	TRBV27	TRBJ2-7	TGTGCCAGCAGTTTGGGGGCCGGCGGCTACGAGCAGTACTTC	CASSLGAGGYEQYF
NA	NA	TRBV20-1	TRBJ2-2	TGCAGTGCTAGACGGACCGGGACAATAACCGGGGAGCTGTTTTTT	CSARRTGTITGELFF
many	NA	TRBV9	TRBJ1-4	TGTGCCAGCAGCCCTCCACTCGGAGGAAATGAAAAACTGTTTTTT	CASSPPLGGNEKLFF